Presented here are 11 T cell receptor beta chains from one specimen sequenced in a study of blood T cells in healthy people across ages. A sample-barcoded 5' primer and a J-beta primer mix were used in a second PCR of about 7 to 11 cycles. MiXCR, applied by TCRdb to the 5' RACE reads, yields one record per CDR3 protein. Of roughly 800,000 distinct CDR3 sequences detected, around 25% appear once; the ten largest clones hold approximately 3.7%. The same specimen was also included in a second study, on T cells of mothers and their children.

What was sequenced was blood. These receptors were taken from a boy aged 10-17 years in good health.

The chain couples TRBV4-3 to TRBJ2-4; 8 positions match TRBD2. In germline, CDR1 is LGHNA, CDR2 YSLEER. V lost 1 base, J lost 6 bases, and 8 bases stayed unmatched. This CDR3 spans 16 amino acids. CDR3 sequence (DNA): TGCGCCAGCAGCCAAGCCCGGGGGGGCCGGGGAAACATTCAGTACTTC. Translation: CASSQARGGRGNIQYF.

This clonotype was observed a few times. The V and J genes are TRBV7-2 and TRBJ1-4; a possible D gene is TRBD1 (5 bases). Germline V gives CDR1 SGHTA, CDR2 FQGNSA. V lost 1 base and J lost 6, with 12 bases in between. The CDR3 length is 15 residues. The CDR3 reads CASSLVAGGDEKLFF. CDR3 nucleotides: TGTGCCAGCAGCTTAGTCGCCGGGGGGGATGAAAAACTGTTTTTT.

The CDR3 DNA follows: TGTGCCAGCAGCTTAGTTGGGACAGGGGTGCTGGTGAATGGCTACACCTTC. Encoded protein: CASSLVGTGVLVNGYTF. The rearrangement joins TRBV7-2 to TRBJ1-2; TRBD1 agrees at 10 bases. The CDR3 extends over 17 amino acids. CDR1 and CDR2 (germline): SGHTA, FQGNSA. V gave up 1 base and J gave up 6 bases; unmatched junction bases: 11.

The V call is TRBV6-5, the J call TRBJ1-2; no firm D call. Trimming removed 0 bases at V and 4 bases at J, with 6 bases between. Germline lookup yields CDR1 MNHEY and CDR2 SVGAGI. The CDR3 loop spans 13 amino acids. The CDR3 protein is CASSYSLCYGYTF. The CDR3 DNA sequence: TGTGCCAGCAGTTACTCGCTGTGCTATGGCTACACCTTC.

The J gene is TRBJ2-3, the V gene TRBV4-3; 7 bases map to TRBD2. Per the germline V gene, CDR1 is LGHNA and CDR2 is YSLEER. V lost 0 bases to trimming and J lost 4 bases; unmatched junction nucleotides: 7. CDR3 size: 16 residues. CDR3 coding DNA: TGCGCCAGCAGCCAAGAAGGAAGCGGGACTGCAGATACGCAGTATTTT. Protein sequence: CASSQEGSGTADTQYF.

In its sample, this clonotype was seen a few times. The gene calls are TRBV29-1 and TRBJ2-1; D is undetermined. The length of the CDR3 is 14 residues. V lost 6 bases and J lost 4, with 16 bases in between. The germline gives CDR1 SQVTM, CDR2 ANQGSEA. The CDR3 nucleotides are TGCAGCGTCCAAAGGGCCCTAACGTACAATGAGCAGTTCTTC. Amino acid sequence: CSVQRALTYNEQFF.

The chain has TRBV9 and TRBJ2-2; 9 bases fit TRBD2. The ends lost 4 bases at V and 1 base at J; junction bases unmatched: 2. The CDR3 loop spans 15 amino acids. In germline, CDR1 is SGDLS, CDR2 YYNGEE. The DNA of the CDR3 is TGTGCCAGCAGCAAACTAGCGGGGAACACCGGGGAGCTGTTTTTT. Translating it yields CASSKLAGNTGELFF.

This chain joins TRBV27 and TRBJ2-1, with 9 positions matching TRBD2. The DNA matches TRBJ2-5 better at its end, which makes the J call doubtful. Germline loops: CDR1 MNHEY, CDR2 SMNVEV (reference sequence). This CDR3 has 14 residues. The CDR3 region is CASSFRGLAETQYF. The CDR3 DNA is TGTGCCAGCAGTTTCCGAGGACTAGCGGAGACCCAGTACTTC.

The CDR3 is CAISDSGTGREQYF. The CDR3 coding sequence is TGTGCCATCAGTGACTCTGGGACAGGGCGCGAGCAGTACTTC. This rearrangement joins TRBV10-3 to TRBJ2-7; 9 bases align to TRBD1. The germline V gene has CDR1 ENHRY and CDR2 SYGVKD. Losses at the gene ends were 3 bases for V and 6 bases for J; bases not matched to a gene: 6. The CDR3 spans 14 residues.

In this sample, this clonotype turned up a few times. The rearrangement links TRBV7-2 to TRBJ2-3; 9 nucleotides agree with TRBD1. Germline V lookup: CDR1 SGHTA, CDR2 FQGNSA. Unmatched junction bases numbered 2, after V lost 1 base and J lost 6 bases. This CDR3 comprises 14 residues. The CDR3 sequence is CASSLEGQGDTQYF. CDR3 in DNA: TGTGCCAGCAGCTTAGAGGGACAGGGCGATACGCAGTATTTT. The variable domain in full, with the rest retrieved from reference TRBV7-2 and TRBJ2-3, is GAGVSQSPSNKVTEKGKDVELRCDPISGHTALYWYRQSLGQGLEFLIYFQGNSAPDKSGLPSDRFSAERTGGSVSTLTIQRTQQEDSAVYLCASSLEGQGDTQYFGPGTRLTVL.

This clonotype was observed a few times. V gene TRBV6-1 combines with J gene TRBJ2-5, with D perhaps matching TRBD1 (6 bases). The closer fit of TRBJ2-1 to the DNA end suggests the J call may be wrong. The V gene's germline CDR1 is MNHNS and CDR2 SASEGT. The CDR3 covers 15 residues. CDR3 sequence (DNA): TGTGCCAGCAGCATCGGGACACCGTTAGCCAGTGAGCAGTTCTTC. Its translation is CASSIGTPLASEQFF.